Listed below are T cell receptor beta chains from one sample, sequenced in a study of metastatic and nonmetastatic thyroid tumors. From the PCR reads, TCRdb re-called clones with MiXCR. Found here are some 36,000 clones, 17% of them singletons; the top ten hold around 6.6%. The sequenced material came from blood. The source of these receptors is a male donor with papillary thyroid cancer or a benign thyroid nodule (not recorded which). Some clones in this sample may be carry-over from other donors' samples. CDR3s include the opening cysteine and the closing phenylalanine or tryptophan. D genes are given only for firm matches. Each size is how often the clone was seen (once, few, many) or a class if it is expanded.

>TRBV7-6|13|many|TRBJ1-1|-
TGTGCCAGCAGCTCGCAGGAAAACACTGAAGCTTTCTTT
CASSSQENTEAFF
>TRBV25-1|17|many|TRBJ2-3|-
TGTGCCAGCAGTGATCCAACAGGACTCCTGAGCACAGATACGCAGTATTTT
CASSDPTGLLSTDTQYF
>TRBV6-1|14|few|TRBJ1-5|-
TGTGCCAGCAGTGAAATAGACAGAAGTCAGCCCCAGCATTTT
CASSEIDRSQPQHF
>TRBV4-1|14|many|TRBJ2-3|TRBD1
TGCGCCAGCAGCCAGACAGGGGGCGCAGATACGCAGTATTTT
CASSQTGGADTQYF
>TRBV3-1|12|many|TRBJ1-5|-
TGTGCCAGCAGCCAAGGGTCCCGGGCCCAGCATTTT
CASSQGSRAQHF
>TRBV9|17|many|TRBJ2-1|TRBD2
TGTGCCAGCAGCGCGGGCGAGACTAGCGGGAACTACAATGAGCAGTTCTTC
CASSAGETSGNYNEQFF
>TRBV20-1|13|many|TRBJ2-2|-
TGCAGTGCTAGAGATTTGGGAACCGGGGAGCTGTTTTTT
CSARDLGTGELFF
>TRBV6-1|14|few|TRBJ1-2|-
TGTGCCAGCAGTGAATCGCGGCGGAGTGATGGCTACACCTTC
CASSESRRSDGYTF
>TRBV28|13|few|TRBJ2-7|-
TGTGCCAGCAGTGCTGGAGGGGCCTACGAGCAGTACTTC
CASSAGGAYEQYF
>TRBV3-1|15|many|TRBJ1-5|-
TGTGCCAGCAGCCAAGCCGGACAGCTCAATCAGCCCCAGCATTTT
CASSQAGQLNQPQHF
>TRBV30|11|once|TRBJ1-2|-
TGTGCCTGGAGTAACCTAGGGGGCTACACCTTC
CAWSNLGGYTF